These T cell receptor beta chains were read from a single sample in a study of T-cell memory formation after mild COVID-19. Each CDR3 protein is one row after TCRdb ran MiXCR on the 5' RACE reads. The table lists around 110,000 distinct CDR3 sequences, 17% of them singletons. The sample was PBMCs or a T cell subset sorted from them (not recorded which). These receptors came from an adult woman who had mild COVID-19 (a few samples of this study predate the infection). Cell type and time point are not known. CDR3s leave out the opening cysteine and the closing phenylalanine or tryptophan. The order of the fields is V gene, D gene, CDR3 length, CDR3 protein. D genes are given only for firm matches.

TRBV7-9 NA 11 ASSSRGHTEAF
TRBV4-3 NA 13 ASSQDSASLSEQY
TRBV4-1 NA 12 ASSGVGQDYGYT
TRBV7-2 TRBD1 15 ASSRPGTGGLSYGYT
TRBV9 TRBD1 13 ASSVRGSANTEAF
TRBV9 NA 12 ASSVVAGGYGYT
TRBV27 NA 11 AGARRARDTQY
TRBV4-3 NA 12 ASSQGDWDTEAF
TRBV20-1 NA 12 SAGGAALYNEQF
TRBV18 NA 13 ASSPEQLDRSEAF
TRBV7-3 TRBD1 13 ASSLGQGLTDTQY
TRBV9 TRBD2 14 ASSVPRGAGGNEQF
TRBV7-9 NA 13 ASSGPGEAYNEQF
TRBV24-1 TRBD2 15 ATSDLHAGGSYNEQF
TRBV19 TRBD2 14 ASSIDPAGGTYEQY
TRBV15 NA 14 ATSSWTRTSTDTQY
TRBV7-9 NA 11 ASSFPGKGTQY
TRBV3-1 NA 13 ASSREQGMNTEAF
TRBV4-1 NA 10 ASSQSYNEQF
TRBV6-5 TRBD2 13 ASSIPGLGGGEQF
TRBV24-1 NA 11 ATSAKRGTEAF
TRBV9 TRBD1 13 ASSVWDSPTDTQY
TRBV5-1 NA 10 ASSLEGESYT
TRBV12-3/TRBV12-4 NA 10 ASSIEYTEAF
TRBV5-5 NA 10 ASSVVGETQY
TRBV20-1 TRBD1 12 SAPGTGNSYEQY
TRBV13 TRBD1 12 ASSAGQGYQPQH
TRBV9 TRBD2 13 ASSVGTSGKETQY
TRBV10-3 TRBD1 13 AIRDGTGGKYEQY
TRBV5-1 NA 16 ASSLWAGDDSANEKLF
TRBV4-3 NA 11 ASSLWKSNEQF
TRBV20-1 NA 11 SARGADHGTQY
TRBV20-1 TRBD2 15 SARDRGPAGGADTQY
TRBV27 NA 14 ASSTHPGLGASPLH
TRBV10-2 TRBD2 14 ASSDMGGGIYNEQF
TRBV6-5 NA 15 ASSSVGLNVNYNEQF
TRBV7-2 NA 10 ASSLWDYEQF
TRBV7-2 NA 14 ASSLSPLTEIDEQY